The source of this T cell receptor beta chain is a study of Ad26.COV2.S vaccination and SARS-CoV-2 variants. Overall study context: Participant was drawn from the COV1001 Ad26.COV2.S trial arm.

Study observations and caveats: Recipients of vaccine and of placebo showed similar breadth of their non-spike TCR repertoires.

Sequencing used immunoSEQ multiplex PCR; TCRdb keeps in-frame clones, though not all of them. The sample has 320,000 or so clones, roughly 90% seen once. Worth noting for this clone: Its antigen remains unidentified.

The treatment is: approximately 18 received Ad26.COV2.S at low or high dose, single or two shots; about 5 received placebo; per-sample allocation not given. The samples were gathered on day 63 after the first injection of vaccine or placebo. The sequence was collected from a person between 18 and 59 years old who received the Ad26.COV2.S COVID-19 vaccine or a placebo. Material: peripheral blood, obtained in a trial of Ad26.COV2.S vaccine versus placebo.

DNA for the CDR3: TGTGCCAGCAGCCGCGGACCGCCAGATACGCAGTATTTT. As protein: CASSRGPPDTQYF. The chain employs TRBV11-2 and TRBJ2-3, with no clear D. V was cut by 5 bases and J by 4 bases, with 10 bases left in between. CDR1 and CDR2 from the germline V gene are SGHAT and FQNNGV. This CDR3 spans 13 amino acids.